The 10 T cell receptor beta chains listed next were all sequenced from one sample in a study of T cell responses to AZD1222 COVID-19 vaccine. The repertoire was sequenced with immunoSEQ multiplex PCR; TCRdb's copy has only in-frame clones and lacks some. The table shows 80,000 to 95,000 clones, with 70% to 90% occurring only once. The sample was peripheral blood, taken on day 0 of AZD1222 vaccination. Receptors were obtained from an adult in good health.

The rearrangement uses TRBV6-5 and TRBJ1-2; 7 nucleotides match TRBD1. With 11 bases clipped from V and 7 bases from J, the junction kept 16 bases outside the gene matches. This CDR3 is built from 14 residues. Germline loops: CDR1 MNHEY, CDR2 SVGAGI. This chain's CDR3 is CACTGQGVSGGYTF. The CDR3 nucleotides read TGTGCCTGCACGGGGCAGGGGGTTTCAGGTGGCTACACCTTC.

This chain connects TRBV7-9 to TRBJ1-2, with D unclear. CDR1 is SEHNR and CDR2 is FQNEAQ in the germline V gene (reference sequence). V was pared by 1 base and J by 8 bases, with 14 bases between. This CDR3 has 14 amino acids. CDR3 in amino acids: CASSLVVGSEGYTF. CDR3 sequence (DNA): TGTGCCAGCAGCTTAGTGGTAGGGTCGGAGGGCTACACCTTC.

The CDR3 sequence: CASSPGGLGGTGELFF. CDR3 DNA sequence: TGTGCCAGCAGTCCGGGGGGACTAGGCGGCACCGGGGAGCTGTTTTTT. The chain recombines TRBV27 with TRBJ2-2; TRBD2 matches 8 bases. V gave up 5 bases and J gave up 4 bases; unmatched junction bases: 9. Germline V CDR1 and CDR2: MNHEY, SMNVEV (reference sequence). The CDR3 runs 16 residues.

DNA for the CDR3: TGTGCCAGCAGCTTAGAGCGCGGATCACCCCTCCACTTT. It yields the protein CASSLERGSPLHF. The chain has TRBV11-3 and TRBJ1-6; no firm D call. The CDR3 length is 13 residues. Per the germline V gene, CDR1 is SGHNT and CDR2 is YENEEA. V was shortened by 0 bases and J by 10 bases, with 7 bases between the two germline ends.

CDR3 loop: CASSLGGPDTQYF. The CDR3 DNA is TGTGCCAGCAGCTTAGGGGGGCCAGATACGCAGTATTTT. V usage is TRBV7-9 and J usage is TRBJ2-3; possible D gene TRBD1, 6 bases. Trimming took off 1 base at V and 4 bases at J, with 6 bases between the two ends. Germline CDR1 is SEHNR and CDR2 is FQNEAQ (reference sequence). There are 13 residues in the CDR3. Combining the CDR3 with reference TRBV7-9 and TRBJ2-3 gives the whole variable domain DTGVSQNPRHKITKRGQNVTFRCDPISEHNRLYWYRQTLGQGPEFLTYFQNEAQLEKSRLLSDRFSAERPKGSFSTLEIQRTEQGDSAMYLCASSLGGPDTQYFGPGTRLTVL.

This clone appeared a single time. The J gene is TRBJ2-5, the V gene TRBV9, with a possible D match to TRBD2 (6 bases). CDR3 length: 15 residues. Germline CDR1 and CDR2: SGDLS and YYNGEE. V gave up 3 bases and J gave up 7 bases, with 19 bases separating them. DNA of the CDR3: TGTGCCAGCAGCGCCGTCGACGGGGGTGATTGGACCCAGTACTTC. It specifies CASSAVDGGDWTQYF.

The chain couples TRBV30 to TRBJ1-5; a weak D match, TRBD1 (6 bases). The CDR3 length is 16 residues. The germline V and J ends were trimmed by 1 base and 1 base, with 14 bases remaining between them. The germline V gene encodes CDR1 GTSNPN and CDR2 SVGIG (reference sequence). CDR3 amino acids: CAWSGGPAGSNQPQHF. The CDR3 DNA reads TGTGCCTGGAGTGGGGGGCCGGCAGGAAGCAATCAGCCCCAGCATTTT. The full variable domain, completed using reference TRBV30 and TRBJ1-5, is SQTIHQWPATLVQPVGSPLSLECTVEGTSNPNLYWYRQAAGRGLQLLFYSVGIGQISSEVPQNLSASRPQDRQFILSSKKLLLSDSGFYLCAWSGGPAGSNQPQHFGDGTRLSIL.

The V and J genes are TRBV5-1 and TRBJ2-7; 7 bases match TRBD1. The germline CDR1 and CDR2 sequences are SGHRS and YFSETQ. This CDR3 contains 15 residues. Losses at the gene ends were 3 bases for V and 1 base for J; bases not matched to a gene: 7. Here the CDR3 DNA reads TGCGCCAGCAGCTATGGACAGGTCTCGTCCTACGAGCAGTACTTC. It translates to CASSYGQVSSYEQYF.

The rearrangement uses TRBV6-1 and TRBJ2-3; possible D gene TRBD1, 6 bases. The CDR3 loop spans 16 amino acids. The germline CDR1 and CDR2 sequences are MNHNS and SASEGT. The V end was cut by 3 bases, the J end by 2 bases, with 15 bases between. In DNA form, the CDR3 reads TGTGCCAGCAGTGACGACTCAAGACAGGTCACAGATACGCAGTATTTT. Translated: CASSDDSRQVTDTQYF.

The J gene is TRBJ1-5, the V gene TRBV19; no clear D gene. Per the germline V gene, CDR1 is LNHDA and CDR2 is SQIVND (reference sequence). The CDR3 spans 15 residues. Deletions cut 10 bases from V and 0 bases from J, with 16 bases between. The CDR3 region has the DNA TGTGCCACCGCAGACCCTTTCTATAGCAATCAGCCCCAGCATTTT. Translated, it gives CATADPFYSNQPQHF. Variable domain in full (rest from reference TRBV19 and TRBJ1-5): DGGITQSPKYLFRKEGQNVTLSCEQNLNHDAMYWYRQDPGQGLRLIYYSQIVNDFQKGDIAEGYSVSREKKESFPLTVTSAQKNPTAFYLCATADPFYSNQPQHFGDGTRLSIL.